The 23 T cell receptor beta chains given below trace back to one sample, sequenced in a study of T cell responses to AZD1222 COVID-19 vaccine. Libraries were prepared by immunoSEQ multiplex PCR; TCRdb keeps only in-frame clonotypes and omits some of them. The sample has roughly 100,000 clones; around 89% are singletons. The sample consisted of peripheral blood, taken on day 0 of AZD1222 vaccination. Every receptor here comes from an adult in good health.

This rearrangement joins TRBV5-1 to TRBJ1-1; TRBD1 matches at 9 bases. CDR1 SGHRS and CDR2 YFSETQ come from the germline V gene. With 4 bases clipped from V and 4 bases from J, the junction kept 14 bases outside the gene matches. This CDR3 has 17 amino acids. The CDR3 bases are TGCGCCAGCAGCATGGGACAGGGCATCTATTTAGGCACTGAAGCTTTCTTT. Residues: CASSMGQGIYLGTEAFF.

This chain joins TRBV20-1 and TRBJ1-2, with D perhaps TRBD1 (5 bases). The CDR3 spans 11 residues. CDR1 and CDR2 from the germline V gene are DFQATT and SNEGSKA (reference sequence). V lost 5 bases and J lost 6, with 10 bases in between. The CDR3 spells CSARQGHGYTF. CDR3 coding DNA: TGCAGTGCTCGGCAGGGTCATGGCTACACCTTC.

The CDR3 protein is CASHAWGSGTEAFF. Written as DNA, the CDR3 is TGTGCCAGTCACGCATGGGGCTCCGGCACTGAAGCTTTCTTT. The gene calls are TRBV19 and TRBJ1-1; a weak D match, TRBD1 (5 bases). The CDR3 consists of 14 residues. Germline V gives CDR1 LNHDA, CDR2 SQIVND (reference sequence). Trimming removed 8 bases from V and 4 bases from J, with 17 bases in between.

The V call is TRBV5-1, the J call TRBJ1-1, with no clear D. V was clipped by 0 bases and J by 5 bases, with 14 bases between them. Germline lookup yields CDR1 SGHRS and CDR2 YFSETQ. The CDR3 has 15 residues. CDR3 in DNA: TGCGCCAGCAGCTTGGATGAGGGCCGGGGTACTGAAGCTTTCTTT. Translated, it gives CASSLDEGRGTEAFF.

The sample holds one count of this clone. V is TRBV27 and J is TRBJ2-1; D is perhaps TRBD1 (5 bases). CDR3 length equals 14 residues. Trimming removed 6 bases at V and 9 bases at J, with 18 bases between. CDR1 and CDR2 (germline): MNHEY, SMNVEV (reference sequence). This CDR3 is CASSPARVVSEQFF. The CDR3 region has the DNA TGTGCCAGCAGCCCTGCCAGGGTTGTGTCTGAGCAGTTCTTC.

The chain couples TRBV10-3 to TRBJ2-5; tentative D call: TRBD2 (6 bases). Trimming removed 4 bases from V and 1 base from J, with 10 bases in between. This CDR3 contains 14 residues. Germline assignment: CDR1 ENHRY and CDR2 SYGVKD. The CDR3 protein is CAISGGTAQETQYF. The CDR3 bases are TGTGCCATCAGTGGCGGGACCGCCCAAGAGACCCAGTACTTC.

V usage is TRBV25-1 and J usage is TRBJ1-2, with a tentative D call TRBD1 (5 bases). The V gene lost 11 bases and the J gene lost 4 bases, with 20 bases spanning the gap. The CDR3 consists of 14 residues. Germline V gene sequence: CDR1 MGHDK, CDR2 SYGVNS. Here the CDR3 DNA reads TGTGCCTCCAGTGGGGAGGGACGGATCTATGGCTACACCTTC. It yields the protein CASSGEGRIYGYTF.

V is TRBV7-2 and J is TRBJ1-2; weak D call: TRBD1 (5 bases). Germline assignment: CDR1 SGHTA and CDR2 FQGNSA. The CDR3 has 13 residues. V lost 6 bases, J lost 3 bases, and 11 bases lay in between. The CDR3 protein is CASSSDSYYGYTF. The CDR3 DNA is TGTGCCAGCAGTAGTGACAGTTACTATGGCTACACCTTC.

The chain carries TRBV18 and TRBJ2-7; maybe TRBD2 (5 bases). V lost 3 bases and J 5 bases, leaving 14 bases between the germline ends. The germline gives CDR1 KGHSH, CDR2 LQKENI. The CDR3 spans 14 residues. For the CDR3, the DNA is TGTGCCAGCTCACCCGATTGGGGAGTGAACGAGCAGTACTTC. Its protein product is CASSPDWGVNEQYF.

The chain uses TRBV6-2 or TRBV6-3 and TRBJ1-2, with 8 bases identical to TRBD1. The CDR3 consists of 16 residues. V was pared by 5 bases and J by 0 bases, with 8 bases of the junction left unmatched. Looked up from germline, CDR1 is MNHEY and CDR2 is SVGEGT. The CDR3 nucleotides are TGTGCCAGCAGTCAGGGGGCGAGGTTGACTAACTATGGCTACACCTTC. Translated, it gives CASSQGARLTNYGYTF.

This rearrangement joins TRBV19 to TRBJ2-3, with a weak D call TRBD2 (6 bases). Germline V gives CDR1 LNHDA, CDR2 SQIVND (reference sequence). The CDR3 extends over 15 amino acids. V dropped 7 bases and J dropped 6 bases, with 20 bases sitting between them. The CDR3 nucleotides read TGTGCCAGTACCTCCTCGGGACTTCGAGACGATACGCAGTATTTT. Encoded protein: CASTSSGLRDDTQYF.

This clone was recorded only once. This chain links TRBV3-1 (or the pseudogene TRBV3-2) with TRBJ2-1; D is uncertain. The V end was cut by 2 bases, the J end by 2 bases, with 13 bases between. Per germline, CDR1 LGHDT and CDR2 YNNKEL (reference sequence). The CDR3 runs to 16 residues. The CDR3 region has the DNA TGTGCCAGCAGCCAACGGTCTAAGGACCCCTACAATGAGCAGTTCTTC. Protein: CASSQRSKDPYNEQFF.

The gene calls are TRBV3-1 (or the pseudogene TRBV3-2) and TRBJ2-7; 7 nucleotides line up with TRBD2. Per germline, CDR1 LGHDT and CDR2 YNNKEL (reference sequence). CDR3 length: 15 amino acids. Trimming removed 3 bases from V and 7 bases from J; junction bases left unmatched: 12. CDR3 sequence (DNA): TGTGCCAGCAGCCAGGTCGCCGCGGGAGAAGAAGAGCAGTACTTC. This translates into CASSQVAAGEEEQYF.

Written as DNA, the CDR3 is TGCGCCAGCAGCCAAGATTTGGGAGGGCTTGAGCAGTTCTTC. This codes for CASSQDLGGLEQFF. V usage is TRBV4-3 and J usage is TRBJ2-1; the match to TRBD2 covers 7 bases. The V segment lost 0 bases and the J segment 9 bases; nucleotides outside the gene matches: 5. Germline values: CDR1 LGHNA, CDR2 YSLEER. The CDR3 loop spans 14 amino acids.

This clone was seen a few times. Other nucleotide sequences from this sample produce the same CDR3. CDR3 sequence: CASSWDRGNSPLHF. In DNA form, the CDR3 reads TGTGCCAGCAGCTGGGACAGGGGGAATTCACCCCTCCACTTT. V gene TRBV7-8 combines with J gene TRBJ1-6; 11 bases are shared with TRBD1. This CDR3 region has 14 residues. The trim removed 4 bases at V and 7 bases at J, leaving 0 bases unmatched. The germline gives CDR1 SGHVS, CDR2 FQNEAQ.

The chain has TRBV11-2 and TRBJ2-7; 13 positions agree with TRBD2. The germline V gene encodes CDR1 SGHAT and CDR2 FQNNGV. The CDR3 length is 18 residues. V was pared by 5 bases and J by 0 bases, with 10 bases of the junction left unmatched. CDR3 in DNA: TGTGCCAGCAGCCGAGGACTAGCGGGAGTACCCCACTCCTACGAGCAGTACTTC. Amino acid sequence: CASSRGLAGVPHSYEQYF.

The V gene is TRBV28, the J gene TRBJ2-7; 9 nucleotides align to TRBD2. V gave up 4 bases and J gave up 7 bases; unmatched junction bases: 11. Germline V gives CDR1 MDHEN, CDR2 SYDVKM. The CDR3 consists of 15 residues. In DNA form, the CDR3 reads TGTGCCAGCAGTTATAGAAGTAGCGGGAGAAGTGAGCAGTACTTC. Translating it yields CASSYRSSGRSEQYF.

The CDR3 DNA sequence: TGTGCCAGTAGTTGGCGGCAAAGAGATACGCAGTATTTT. Translating it yields CASSWRQRDTQYF. The J gene is TRBJ2-3, the V gene TRBV19; the D is unclear. Germline loops: CDR1 LNHDA, CDR2 SQIVND (reference sequence). V dropped 5 bases and J dropped 5 bases, with 11 bases sitting between them. The CDR3 has 13 amino acids.

The chain couples TRBV6-5 to TRBJ1-5, with D possibly TRBD1 on 5 matching bases. Germline loops: CDR1 MNHEY, CDR2 SVGAGI. Trimming removed 6 bases from V and 6 bases from J, with 15 bases in between. The CDR3 covers 14 residues. The CDR3 sequence is CASRDGGWGQPQHF. The CDR3 bases are TGTGCCAGCAGGGACGGGGGATGGGGTCAGCCCCAGCATTTT.

The chain uses TRBV7-2 and TRBJ2-3; TRBD1 might be the D (6 bases). V was pared by 0 bases and J by 5 bases, with 12 bases between. Germline values: CDR1 SGHTA, CDR2 FQGNSA. The CDR3 length is 15 residues. CDR3 sequence reads: CASSLAPGAVDTQYF. CDR3 nucleotide sequence: TGTGCCAGCAGCTTAGCCCCAGGGGCGGTAGATACGCAGTATTTT.

This sequence joins TRBV5-8 and TRBJ2-6; a possible D gene is TRBD2 (5 bases). Trimming cost V 4 bases and J 0 bases, with 14 bases left between them. This CDR3 is built from 17 residues. Germline CDR1 and CDR2: SGHTS and YDEGEE. DNA of the CDR3: TGTGCCAGCAGCGCGACGGGAACTAACTCTGGGGCCAACGTCCTGACTTTC. This gives the protein CASSATGTNSGANVLTF. Supplemented by reference TRBV5-8 and TRBJ2-6, the full variable domain reads EAGVTQSPTHLIKTRGQQATLRCSPISGHTSVYWYQQALGLGLQFLLWYDEGEERNRGNFPPRFSGRQFPNYSSELNVNALELEDSALYLCASSATGTNSGANVLTFGAGSRLTVL.

The V call is TRBV6-2 or TRBV6-3, the J call TRBJ2-3; D remains unclear. The V end was cut by 0 bases, the J end by 3 bases, with 13 bases between. Germline V gene sequence: CDR1 MNHEY, CDR2 SVGEGT. The CDR3 has 16 residues. This CDR3 reads CASSYSLGVGTDTQYF. The DNA of the CDR3 is TGTGCCAGCAGTTACTCCCTCGGTGTGGGTACAGATACGCAGTATTTT.

V and J are TRBV7-8 and TRBJ1-3; TRBD1 agrees at 8 bases. V gave up 5 bases and J gave up 0 bases; unmatched junction bases: 9. CDR3 length equals 17 residues. The germline V gene encodes CDR1 SGHVS and CDR2 FQNEAQ. The CDR3 is CASSIDRGPHSGNTIYF. In nucleotides, the CDR3 is TGTGCCAGCAGCATCGACAGGGGCCCACACTCTGGAAACACCATATATTTT. The variable domain in full, with the rest retrieved from reference TRBV7-8 and TRBJ1-3, is GAGVSQSPRYKVAKRGQDVALRCDPISGHVSLFWYQQALGQGPEFLTYFQNEAQLDKSGLPSDRFFAERPEGSVSTLKIQRTQQEDSAVYLCASSIDRGPHSGNTIYFGEGSWLTVV.